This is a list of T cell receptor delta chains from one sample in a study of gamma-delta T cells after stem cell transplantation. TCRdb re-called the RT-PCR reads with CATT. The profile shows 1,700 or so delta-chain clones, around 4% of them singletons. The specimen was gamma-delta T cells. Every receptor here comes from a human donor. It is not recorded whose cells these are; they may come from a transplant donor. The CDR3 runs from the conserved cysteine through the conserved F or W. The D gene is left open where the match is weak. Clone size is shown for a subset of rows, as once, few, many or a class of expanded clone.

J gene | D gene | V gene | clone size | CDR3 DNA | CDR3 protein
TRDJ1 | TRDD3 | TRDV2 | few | TGTGCCTGTGACACGTTACTGGGGGATACTTCAGACCGGACCGATAAACTCATCTTT | CACDTLLGDTSDRTDKLIF
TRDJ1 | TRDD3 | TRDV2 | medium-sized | TGTGCCTGTGACAGAGTTGGCACCTCCGCGGCTTTACTGGGGGATATTGCCGATAAACTCATCTTT | CACDRVGTSAALLGDIADKLIF
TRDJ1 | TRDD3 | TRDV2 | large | TGTGCCTGTGTCCCACTGGGGGATTGGCAGGATAAACTCATCTTT | CACVPLGDWQDKLIF
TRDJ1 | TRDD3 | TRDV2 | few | TGTGCCTGTGACACGGTACTGGGGGGTACGCCGAATAAACTCATCTTT | CACDTVLGGTPNKLIF
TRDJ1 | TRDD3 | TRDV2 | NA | TGTGCCTGTGACACCGTAAGCGGGGGGATACGCCGGAGCCACACCGATAAACTCATCTTT | CACDTVSGGIRRSHTDKLIF
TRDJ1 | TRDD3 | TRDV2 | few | TGTGCCTGTGACCCACTACGTCTGGGGGATACCGATAAACTCATCTTT | CACDPLRLGDTDKLIF
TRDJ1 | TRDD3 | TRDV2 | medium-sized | TGTGCCTGTGACACCGTACTACCCCTGGGGGATACGGGGAAACTCATCTTT | CACDTVLPLGDTGKLIF
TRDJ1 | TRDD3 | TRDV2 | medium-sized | TGTGCCTGTGACTTTGTGACTGGACTGGGGGCTCCGTACACCGATAAACTCATCTTT | CACDFVTGLGAPYTDKLIF
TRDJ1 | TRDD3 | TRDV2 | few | TGTGCCTGTGACACGCTGGGGGATACGCTTAATCCGTACACCGATAAACTCATCTTT | CACDTLGDTLNPYTDKLIF
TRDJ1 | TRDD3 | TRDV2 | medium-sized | TGTGCCTGTCTACCCCTGTCTACCTTACTGGGGGATACGGGGCACACCGATAAACTCATCTTT | CACLPLSTLLGDTGHTDKLIF
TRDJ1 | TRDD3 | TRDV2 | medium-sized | TGTGCCTGTGATCCTCTCACTGGGGGCTCCACCGATAAACTCATCTTT | CACDPLTGGSTDKLIF
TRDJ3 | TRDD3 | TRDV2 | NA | TGTGCCTGTGACACCGGAGGGGGATACGCGTCCTGGGACACCCGACAGATGTTTTTC | CACDTGGGYASWDTRQMFF
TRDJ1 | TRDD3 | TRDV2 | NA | TGTGCCTGTGACACACTGATGGAAATGGCTGGGGGATACCCAGCGTACACCGATAAACTCATCTTT | CACDTLMEMAGGYPAYTDKLIF
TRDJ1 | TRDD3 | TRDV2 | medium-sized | TGTGCCTGTGACACCGTAAAGGGGATACGCCGCACCGATAAACTCATCTTT | CACDTVKGIRRTDKLIF
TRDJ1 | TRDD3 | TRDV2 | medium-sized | TGTGCCTGTGACGGTGTACTGGGGGATAAAGAGTACACCGATAAACTCATCTTT | CACDGVLGDKEYTDKLIF
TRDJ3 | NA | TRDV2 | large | TGTGCCTGTGACAGTACTGGATCCAGCTCCTGGGACACCCGACAGATGTTTTTC | CACDSTGSSSWDTRQMFF
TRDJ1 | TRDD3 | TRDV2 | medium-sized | TGTGCCTGTGACGCTGTACTGGGGGATACGCGCAAAAGAAACACCGATAAACTCATCTTT | CACDAVLGDTRKRNTDKLIF
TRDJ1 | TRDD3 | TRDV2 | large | TGTGCCTGTGACACCCTACCGTCAGTCGATGGGGGATACGGCTACACCGATAAACTCATCTTT | CACDTLPSVDGGYGYTDKLIF
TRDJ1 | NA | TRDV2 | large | TGTGCCTGTGACACCATAGGGGATCCCGATAAACTCATCTTT | CACDTIGDPDKLIF
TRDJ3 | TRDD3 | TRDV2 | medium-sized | TGTGCCTGTGACACAGCTGGGGGGTCAAGCTCCTGGGACACCCGACAGATGTTTTTC | CACDTAGGSSSWDTRQMFF
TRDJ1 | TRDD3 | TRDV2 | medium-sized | TGTGCCTGTGACACCGTGGAGGCTGGGGGATACGGAACCCGGATTCCCAAACTCATCTTT | CACDTVEAGGYGTRIPKLIF
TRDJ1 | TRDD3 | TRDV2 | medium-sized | TGTGCCTGTGACGTACTGGGGGATACGTCCGATAAACTCATCTTT | CACDVLGDTSDKLIF
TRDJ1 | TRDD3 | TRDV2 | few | TGTGCCTGTGACCTTGTACTGGGGGATACGCGGGATAAACTCATCTTT | CACDLVLGDTRDKLIF
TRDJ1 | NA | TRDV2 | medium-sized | TGTGCCTGTGACACCGTTTCTGGGGCCGATAAACTCATCTTT | CACDTVSGADKLIF
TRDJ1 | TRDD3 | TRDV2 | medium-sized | TGTGCCTGTGACACACTCATACTGGGGGAGGACGATAAACTCATCTTT | CACDTLILGEDDKLIF
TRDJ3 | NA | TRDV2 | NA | TGTGCCTGCGACAGTACTGGATCCAGCTCCTGGGACACCCGACGGATGTTTTTC | CACDSTGSSSWDTRRMFF
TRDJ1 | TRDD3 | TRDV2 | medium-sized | TGTGCCTGTGACACCTTGGGATCAGGAAACTGGGGGGCCATTAAACTCATCTTT | CACDTLGSGNWGAIKLIF
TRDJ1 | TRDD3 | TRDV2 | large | TGTGCCTGTGACACCCTTGGGGGATTAACCGGCTTGTACACCGATAAACTCATCTTT | CACDTLGGLTGLYTDKLIF
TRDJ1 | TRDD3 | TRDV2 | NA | TGTGCCTGTGACACCCTGGGGGATAATAAGGAGGTCGATAAACTCATCTTT | CACDTLGDNKEVDKLIF
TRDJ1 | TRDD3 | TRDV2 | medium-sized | TGTGCCTGTGACTCCGTGGTTGGGGGAGCCGGGGGTACCGATAAACTCATCTTT | CACDSVVGGAGGTDKLIF
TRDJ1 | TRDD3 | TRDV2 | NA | TGTGCCTGTGACATCCTTTTCGATATGGGGGATAAGACCGATAAACTCATCTTT | CACDILFDMGDKTDKLIF
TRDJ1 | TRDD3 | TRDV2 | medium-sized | TGTGCCTGTGACACCTGGGGGATTACTGCCGATAAACTCATCTTT | CACDTWGITADKLIF
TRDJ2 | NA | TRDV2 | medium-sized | TGTGCCTGTGACACCGTGGCGTTGGGGGCCTCCCCGACAGCACAACTCTTCTTT | CACDTVALGASPTAQLFF
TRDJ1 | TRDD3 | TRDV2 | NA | TGTGCCCGTGACACCGTCGATACTGGGGCTTTGCAGGGACTCATCTTT | CARDTVDTGALQGLIF
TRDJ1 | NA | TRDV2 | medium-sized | TGTGCCTGTGACACCTTGGGGGCTTCTCACACCGATAAACTCATCTTT | CACDTLGASHTDKLIF
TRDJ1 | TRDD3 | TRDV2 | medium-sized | TGTGCCTGTGACACTGTACTGGGGGATACTAGAAGGGAAACCGATAAACTCATCTTT | CACDTVLGDTRRETDKLIF
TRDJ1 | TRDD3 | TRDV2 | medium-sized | TGTGCCTGTGACTCCGTACTGGGGGATACGGGCACCGATAAACTCATCTTT | CACDSVLGDTGTDKLIF
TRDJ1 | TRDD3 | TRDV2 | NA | TGTGCCCGTGACACCGTGGCTGGGGGAATACTCCATTACACCGATAAACTCATCTTT | CARDTVAGGILHYTDKLIF
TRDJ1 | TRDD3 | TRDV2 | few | TGTGCCTGTGACACCCTCTCTACTGGGGGATATAGCATCGATAAACTCATCTTT | CACDTLSTGGYSIDKLIF
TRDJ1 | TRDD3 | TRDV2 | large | TGTGCCTGTGACACTCTCCGAGCGAGGCTGGGGGATAGGTCGTACACCGATAAACTCATCTTT | CACDTLRARLGDRSYTDKLIF
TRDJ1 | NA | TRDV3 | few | TGTGCCTTTCCTCCGATGAAACTCATCTTT | CAFPPMKLIF
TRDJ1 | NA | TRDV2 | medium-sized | TGTGCCTGTGACACCTTCCCTCCCGCTGCCGATAAACTCATCTTT | CACDTFPPAADKLIF
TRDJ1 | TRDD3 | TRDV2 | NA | TGTGCTTGTGACACCGCCTGGGGGATCCTCACCGATAAACTCATCTTT | CACDTAWGILTDKLIF
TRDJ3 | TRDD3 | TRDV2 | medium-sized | TGTGCCTGTGACACCCCTGGGGGGGTGAGCTCCTGGGACACCCGACAGATGTTTTTC | CACDTPGGVSSWDTRQMFF